This T cell receptor beta chain was sequenced during a study of T cell repertoires in ileal Crohn's disease. Patients were adults with ileal or ileocolonic Crohn's disease needing resection. This clone was found a few times. Each sample's TCRB immunosequencing used five hundred nanograms of biopsy DNA. Using immunoSEQ multiplex PCR, the repertoire was profiled, and TCRdb retains in-frame clones only, with some absent. The top ten hold approximately 5.9% of the sample, which has approximately 5,000 clones, about three quarters seen once. Germline V CDR1 and CDR2: SNHLY, FYNNEI. The CDR3 length is 15 residues. V shed 5 bases and J shed 7 bases, with 15 bases lying between them.

The sequence came from an adult with Crohn's disease. The sequencing input was ileal tissue. The chain joins TRBV2 to TRBJ1-6; D unclear. CDR3 DNA sequence: TGTGCCAGCAGTTGGTCGGGGAATGGAAATTCACCCCTCCACTTT. Protein product: CASSWSGNGNSPLHF.